Listed below are T cell receptor beta chains from one sample, sequenced in a study of blood T cell repertoires in COVID-19. Using immunoSEQ multiplex PCR, the repertoire was profiled, and TCRdb retains in-frame clones only, with some absent. This sample has about 250,000 clones, with approximately 83% found just once. Specimen: PBMCs or T cells enriched from blood (not recorded which). The receptors were gathered from a woman in her thirties who had recovered from COVID-19. The CDR3 runs from the conserved cysteine through the conserved F or W. D genes are given only for firm matches. Size tells how often a clone was seen (once, few, many) or the class of an expanded clone, and some rows leave it out.

>TRBJ2-7|NA|TRBV5-6|NA
CASSLGSRGSYEQYF
TGTGCCAGCAGCTTAGGCTCGCGCGGCTCCTACGAGCAGTACTTC
>TRBJ1-1|NA|TRBV6-6|NA
CASSGTGVNTEAFF
TGTGCCAGCAGTGGGACGGGGGTGAACACTGAAGCTTTCTTT
>TRBJ1-4|once|TRBV19|TRBD1
CASSGTVTNEKLFF
TGTGCCAGTAGTGGGACAGTTACTAATGAAAAACTGTTTTTT
>TRBJ2-5|NA|TRBV5-4|NA
CASSPPSQETQYF
TGTGCCAGCAGTCCCCCCTCCCAAGAGACCCAGTACTTC
>TRBJ2-7|NA|TRBV15|TRBD1
CATSRAGTGGYWEQYF
TGTGCCACCAGCAGGGCCGGGACAGGGGGCTATTGGGAGCAGTACTTC
>TRBJ2-7|NA|TRBV2|NA
CASAGLSLSSYEQYF
TGTGCCAGCGCCGGACTGTCGTTGAGCTCCTACGAGCAGTACTTC
>TRBJ1-1|few|TRBV15|NA
CATSRVGHDTEAFF
TGTGCCACCAGCAGAGTAGGACATGACACTGAAGCTTTCTTT
>TRBJ2-5|NA|TRBV9|NA
CASSVAVQETQYF
TGTGCCAGCAGCGTGGCAGTGCAAGAGACCCAGTACTTC
>TRBJ2-1|NA|TRBV29-1|NA
CSVVAGTRYEQFF
TGCAGCGTTGTAGCTGGAACTCGGTATGAGCAGTTCTTC
>TRBJ2-1|few|TRBV30|NA
CAWSVQGRHEQFF
TGTGCCTGGAGTGTACAGGGTCGGCATGAGCAGTTCTTC
>TRBJ2-3|NA|TRBV28|NA
CASSLATLGASTDTQYF
TGTGCCAGCAGTTTAGCGACACTGGGGGCTAGCACAGATACGCAGTATTTT
>TRBJ1-1|NA|TRBV13|TRBD1
CASSLGTGVNTEAFF
TGTGCCAGCAGCTTAGGGACAGGGGTGAACACTGAAGCTTTCTTT
>TRBJ2-1|NA|TRBV7-2|TRBD2
CASSPLAGNYNEQFF
TGTGCCAGCAGCCCACTAGCGGGGAACTACAATGAGCAGTTCTTC
>TRBJ1-6|NA|TRBV7-2|NA
CASSLGGAGAPLHF
TGTGCCAGCAGCTTAGGCGGGGCAGGCGCACCCCTCCACTTT
>TRBJ2-7|NA|TRBV28|TRBD1
CATHDRGNSYEQYF
TGTGCCACCCACGACAGGGGGAATTCCTACGAGCAGTACTTC
>TRBJ2-1|NA|TRBV6-5|TRBD2
CASTRSSGRRDEQFF
TGTGCCAGCACTAGGAGTAGCGGGAGGCGGGATGAGCAGTTCTTC
>TRBJ2-7|NA|TRBV19|NA
CASSDTNSYEQYF
TGTGCCAGTAGTGATACAAACTCCTACGAGCAGTACTTC
>TRBJ1-2|NA|TRBV14|TRBD1
CASSQVGGRNYGYTF
TGTGCCAGCAGCCAAGTAGGGGGCAGGAACTATGGCTACACCTTC
>TRBJ2-7|NA|TRBV11-1|NA
CASSLAPPEQYF
TGTGCCAGCAGCCTGGCTCCCCCCGAGCAGTACTTC
>TRBJ2-7|NA|TRBV28|NA
CATRPPGSAYEQYF
TGTGCCACCCGACCGCCGGGGAGTGCCTACGAGCAGTACTTC
>TRBJ2-2|NA|TRBV2|NA
CASSERGTNTGELFF
TGTGCCAGCAGTGAGAGGGGGACGAACACCGGGGAGCTGTTTTTT
>TRBJ2-7|once|TRBV25-1|TRBD1
CASSKPGQGFHEQYF
TGTGCCAGCAGCAAACCGGGACAGGGATTCCACGAGCAGTACTTC
>TRBJ1-1|NA|TRBV19|TRBD1
CASSMTGMNTEAFF
TGTGCCAGTAGTATGACAGGGATGAACACTGAAGCTTTCTTT
>TRBJ1-4|NA|TRBV19|NA
CASSATGRANEKLFF
TGTGCCAGTAGCGCCACAGGGAGGGCTAATGAAAAACTGTTTTTT
>TRBJ2-7|NA|TRBV7-9|TRBD2
CASSLVLGLAGEQYF
TGTGCCAGCAGCTTAGTTCTCGGACTAGCAGGCGAGCAGTACTTC
>TRBJ1-1|NA|TRBV5-1|TRBD1
CASSWTGQGQAFF
TGCGCCAGCAGCTGGACGGGACAGGGCCAAGCTTTCTTT
>TRBJ1-2|NA|TRBV9|NA
CASSPRTGSGYTF
TGTGCCAGCAGCCCCCGTACAGGGTCCGGCTACACCTTC
>TRBJ1-2|once|TRBV19|NA
CASHRQDGYGYTF
TGTGCCAGTCACCGACAGGACGGCTATGGCTACACCTTC
>TRBJ2-7|NA|TRBV15|TRBD1
CATSREGQGSYEQYF
TGTGCCACCAGCAGAGAGGGACAGGGGTCCTACGAGCAGTACTTC
>TRBJ1-1|once|TRBV5-1|NA
CASSLDITEAFF
TGCGCCAGCAGCTTGGATATCACTGAAGCTTTCTTT
>TRBJ1-2|NA|TRBV6-4|NA
CASSDSWGKDSNYGYTF
TGTGCCAGCAGTGACTCTTGGGGAAAGGACTCTAACTATGGCTACACCTTC
>TRBJ2-1|NA|TRBV2|NA
CASRGGGVSSYNEQFF
TGTGCCAGCAGGGGAGGCGGGGTGAGCTCCTACAATGAGCAGTTCTTC
>TRBJ2-7|many|TRBV5-5|NA
CASSSDLPSEQYF
TGTGCCAGCAGCTCGGACTTACCTAGCGAGCAGTACTTC
>TRBJ2-1|NA|TRBV3-1/TRBV3-2|NA
CASSQAGNEQFF
TGTGCCAGCAGCCAAGCAGGGAATGAGCAGTTCTTC
>TRBJ1-2|NA|TRBV30|NA
CAWQLPGGNYGYTF
TGTGCCTGGCAACTACCCGGGGGGAACTATGGCTACACCTTC
>TRBJ1-2|NA|TRBV28|NA
CASSLEEPYGYTF
TGTGCCAGCAGTTTAGAGGAACCCTATGGCTACACCTTC
>TRBJ1-5|few|TRBV10-2|TRBD1
CASSWDRESYSNQPQHF
TGCGCCAGCTCCTGGGACAGGGAGAGTTATAGCAATCAGCCCCAGCATTTT
>TRBJ2-5|NA|TRBV2|NA
CASSERSSRQETQYF
TGTGCCAGCAGTGAACGGTCTAGCCGGCAAGAGACCCAGTACTTC
>TRBJ2-3|NA|TRBV11-2|TRBD2
CASSLAGRETDTQYF
TGTGCCAGCAGCTTAGCGGGGAGGGAGACAGATACGCAGTATTTT
>TRBJ2-1|NA|TRBV2|TRBD2
CAKGGGLETNEQFF
TGTGCCAAAGGAGGGGGACTAGAGACCAATGAGCAGTTCTTC
>TRBJ1-4|NA|TRBV5-1|NA
CASSMFATNEKLFF
TGCGCCAGCAGTATGTTTGCAACTAATGAAAAACTGTTTTTT
>TRBJ1-2|NA|TRBV28|NA
CASSLITEFDYGYTF
TGTGCCAGCAGTTTAATAACAGAGTTTGACTATGGCTACACCTTC
>TRBJ1-2|NA|TRBV6-5|NA
CASSYFNKDNYGYTF
TGTGCCAGCAGTTACTTTAACAAAGATAACTATGGCTACACCTTC
>TRBJ1-1|few|TRBV5-1|NA
CASSGQASRHTEAFF
TGCGCCAGCAGTGGGCAGGCGAGCCGTCATACTGAAGCTTTCTTT
>TRBJ1-4|NA|TRBV28|NA
CASSGAGGAVEKLFF
TGTGCCAGCAGTGGGGCAGGAGGGGCTGTCGAAAAACTGTTTTTT
>TRBJ2-1|NA|TRBV4-1|TRBD2
CASSSGLAGVGNEQFF
TGCGCCAGCAGCTCGGGGTTAGCGGGAGTTGGCAATGAGCAGTTCTTC
>TRBJ2-3|once|TRBV5-6|TRBD1
CASSPDGTGATDTQYF
TGTGCCAGCAGCCCCGACGGGACAGGAGCCACAGATACGCAGTATTTT
>TRBJ1-3|once|TRBV7-9|TRBD1
CASSLAPRTGRNTIYF
TGTGCCAGCAGCTTAGCTCCAAGGACAGGCAGAAACACCATATATTTT
>TRBJ1-2|NA|TRBV24-1|NA
CATSGRSARGYYGYTF
TGTGCCACCAGTGGCCGAAGTGCCCGGGGGTACTATGGCTACACCTTC
>TRBJ1-2|NA|TRBV11-2|TRBD1
CASSSLGTGGSGYGYTF
TGTGCCAGCAGCTCCCTTGGGACAGGGGGTTCCGGCTATGGCTACACCTTC
>TRBJ2-1|NA|TRBV7-9|TRBD1
CASSLRDRGYNEQFF
TGTGCCAGCAGCCTCCGGGACAGGGGCTACAATGAGCAGTTCTTC
>TRBJ2-1|NA|TRBV6-6|NA
CASTGREQFF
TGTGCCAGCACGGGGAGAGAGCAGTTCTTC
>TRBJ1-4|NA|TRBV3-1/TRBV3-2|NA
CASSQGGRGLGNEKLFF
TGTGCCAGCAGCCAAGGGGGGAGGGGCCTCGGGAATGAAAAACTGTTTTTT
>TRBJ2-3|once|TRBV7-9|NA
CASSLRQGSTDTQYF
TGTGCCAGCAGCTTAAGGCAGGGGAGCACAGATACGCAGTATTTT
>TRBJ1-6|NA|TRBV10-3|NA
CAISDLTADNSPLHF
TGTGCCATCAGTGACTTGACTGCTGATAATTCACCCCTCCACTTT
>TRBJ2-4|NA|TRBV14|TRBD2
CASSQERGVAKNIQYF
TGTGCCAGCAGCCAAGAACGGGGGGTTGCCAAAAACATTCAGTACTTC
>TRBJ2-7|NA|TRBV27|TRBD1
CASRDRVLGRQYF
TGTGCCAGTAGGGACAGGGTATTAGGTAGGCAGTACTTC
>TRBJ2-1|NA|TRBV5-4|TRBD2
CASSLGIAGFDNEQFF
TGTGCCAGCAGCTTGGGTATAGCGGGCTTCGACAATGAGCAGTTCTTC
>TRBJ1-5|NA|TRBV7-8|NA
CASSLAGRGQPQHF
TGTGCCAGCAGCTTAGCCGGCAGGGGTCAGCCCCAGCATTTT